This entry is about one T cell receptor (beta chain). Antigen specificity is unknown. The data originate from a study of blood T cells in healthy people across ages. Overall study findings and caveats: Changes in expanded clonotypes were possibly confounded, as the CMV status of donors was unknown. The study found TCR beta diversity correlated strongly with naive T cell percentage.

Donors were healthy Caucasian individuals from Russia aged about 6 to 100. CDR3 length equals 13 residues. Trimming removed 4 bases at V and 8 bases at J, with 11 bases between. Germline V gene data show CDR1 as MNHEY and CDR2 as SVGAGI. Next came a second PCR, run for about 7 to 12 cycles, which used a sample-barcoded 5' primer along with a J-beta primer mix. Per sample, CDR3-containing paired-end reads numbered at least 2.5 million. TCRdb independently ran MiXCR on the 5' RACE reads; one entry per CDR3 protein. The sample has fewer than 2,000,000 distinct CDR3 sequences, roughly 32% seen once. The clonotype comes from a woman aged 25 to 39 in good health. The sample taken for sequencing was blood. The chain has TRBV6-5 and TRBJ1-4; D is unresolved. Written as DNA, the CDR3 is TGTGCCAGCAGTTCCCGCGGGAGGGAAAAACTGTTTTTT. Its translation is CASSSRGREKLFF.